Listed below are T cell receptor beta chains from one sample, sequenced in a study of regulatory T cells in long-lasting Graves disease. From the multiplex PCR reads, TCRdb called clonotypes with MiXCR, one entry per CDR3 protein. The repertoire holds some 400,000 distinct CDR3 sequences, with about 15% as singletons. The data were also submitted as part of a second study, on T cells in Graves' hyperthyroidism and ophthalmopathy.

The sequencing used peripheral blood mononuclear cells (PBMCs), collected at new diagnosis, from a patient treated with antithyroid drugs. These receptors all stem from a woman under 40 with Graves disease. Both conserved end residues are part of each CDR3. The D gene is left open where the match is weak. Only part of the rows carry a size: once, few, many, or a class if the clone is expanded.

V gene	clone size	D gene	J gene	CDR3 DNA	CDR3 protein
TRBV10-3	many	TRBD1	TRBJ2-7	TGTGCCATCAGTGGGGACAGGGCCCCGGGGGAGCAGTACTTC	CAISGDRAPGEQYF
TRBV20-1	many	TRBD2	TRBJ2-3	TGCAGTGCTCTTACTAGCGGCGCCACAGATACGCAGTATTTT	CSALTSGATDTQYF
TRBV11-2	many	-	TRBJ1-6	TGTGCCAGCAGCTTAGGACTTCCGTTCTATAATTCACCCCTCCACTTT	CASSLGLPFYNSPLHF
TRBV13	-	-	TRBJ2-4	TGTGCCAGCAGCTTAGGCGTTAGGGGGGGCAAAAACATTCAGTACTTC	CASSLGVRGGKNIQYF
TRBV20-1	-	TRBD1	TRBJ1-2	TGCAGTGCTAGAGATCCGGGGACAGGGGGCTATGGCTACACCTTC	CSARDPGTGGYGYTF
TRBV9	many	-	TRBJ1-2	TGTGCCAGCAGCGTGAGGGTGAGTGGGAGCGACGGCTACACCTTC	CASSVRVSGSDGYTF
TRBV7-6	many	TRBD2	TRBJ2-7	TGTGCCAGCAGCTACATAGCGGGAGCCTTTACCTACGAGCAGTACTTC	CASSYIAGAFTYEQYF
TRBV4-1	few	-	TRBJ2-2	TGCGCCAGCAGCCAGACCGGGACCACCGCCCGCACCGGGGAGCTGTTTTTT	CASSQTGTTARTGELFF
TRBV2	many	-	TRBJ2-7	TGTGCCAGCAACGAGGAGGAGGAGATTAGCTCCTACGAGCAGTACTTC	CASNEEEEISSYEQYF
TRBV6-1	many	-	TRBJ2-1	TGTGCCAGCAGTGAATTGAGGGGCTCCAATGAGCAGTTCTTC	CASSELRGSNEQFF
TRBV7-6	-	TRBD2	TRBJ2-3	TGTGCCAGCAGCTTAGCGAATCCGGGAGGGTGGGCAGATACGCAGTATTTT	CASSLANPGGWADTQYF
TRBV2	-	TRBD2	TRBJ2-5	TGTGCCAGCAGTCCCATCTATAGCGGGAGTATAGAGACCCAGTACTTC	CASSPIYSGSIETQYF
TRBV13	-	TRBD1	TRBJ2-4	TGTGCCAGCAGACGCCGGACAGGGAGGAGTGGTAGTTTCATTCAGTACTTC	CASRRRTGRSGSFIQYF
TRBV6-2/TRBV6-3	many	-	TRBJ2-1	TGTGCCAGCAGTGAGGCGCGGGGACAGTACAATGAGCAGTTCTTC	CASSEARGQYNEQFF
TRBV2	many	TRBD2	TRBJ2-5	TGTGCCAGCAGTGAGTTTAGCGGGAGGGCCGATGAGACCCAGTACTTC	CASSEFSGRADETQYF
TRBV12-3/TRBV12-4	-	-	TRBJ2-3	TGTGCCAGCAGCGAAAGCCCAGATACGCAGTATTTT	CASSESPDTQYF
TRBV12-3/TRBV12-4	many	-	TRBJ1-1	TGTGCCAGCAGTTTATATGGCCGGGAGGCTTTCTTT	CASSLYGREAFF
TRBV29-1	many	-	TRBJ2-7	TGCAGCGTTGAGGACGGGGGGCGCTCCTACGAGCAGTACTTC	CSVEDGGRSYEQYF
TRBV12-3/TRBV12-4	many	-	TRBJ2-2	TGTGCCAGCAGTTCTCAGTCTGGAGCCGGGGAGCTGTTTTTT	CASSSQSGAGELFF
TRBV7-8	many	TRBD2	TRBJ2-7	TGTGCCATCCTCACTAGCGGGCGACCCTACGAGCAGTACTTC	CAILTSGRPYEQYF
TRBV29-1	-	TRBD2	TRBJ2-3	TGCAGCATTGCGGGACTAGCGGGAGAGGGAACAGATACGCAGTATTTT	CSIAGLAGEGTDTQYF
TRBV27	-	TRBD2	TRBJ2-1	TGTGCCAGCAGTTTACGTGCCCAAGCGGTGACTAGCGGGGGGAGCTCCTACAATGAGCAGTTCTTC	CASSLRAQAVTSGGSSYNEQFF
TRBV25-1	-	-	TRBJ1-5	TGTGCCAGCAGTGGTAGCGGAACTAATCAGCCCCAGCATTTT	CASSGSGTNQPQHF
TRBV7-6	-	TRBD1	TRBJ2-7	TGTGCCAGCAGCAAGCATGGACCGGAACAGGGGGCGAACGAGCAGTACTTC	CASSKHGPEQGANEQYF
TRBV12-3/TRBV12-4	few	-	TRBJ1-5	TGTGCCAGCAGAGTGGGCAGGGTTCAGCCCCAGCATTTT	CASRVGRVQPQHF
TRBV6-2/TRBV6-3	few	TRBD2	TRBJ2-1	TGTGCCAGCAGTTACCTGTCTAGCGGGGATAACAATGAGCAGTTCTTC	CASSYLSSGDNNEQFF
TRBV15	-	-	TRBJ2-3	TGTGCCACCAGCACAACCGGACAGAACACAGATACGCAGTATTTT	CATSTTGQNTDTQYF
TRBV5-1	many	TRBD2	TRBJ2-7	TGCGCCAGCAGATCCGGGACTAGCGGTTACTACGAGCAGTACTTC	CASRSGTSGYYEQYF
TRBV5-1	few	-	TRBJ2-7	TGCGCCAGCAGCTTGGCCGGCGGGATAAGCTACGAGCAGTACTTC	CASSLAGGISYEQYF
TRBV27	many	-	TRBJ2-3	TGTGCCAGCAGGAAGGGGGGCCCTAGCACAGATACGCAGTATTTT	CASRKGGPSTDTQYF
TRBV14	-	-	TRBJ2-7	TGTGCCAGCAGCCAGGATGCCTGGGACTTCGACTACGAGCAGTACTTC	CASSQDAWDFDYEQYF
TRBV11-2	many	TRBD1	TRBJ1-2	TGTGCCAGCAGCCAACCAAGGGACAGCCTCTATGGCTACACCTTC	CASSQPRDSLYGYTF